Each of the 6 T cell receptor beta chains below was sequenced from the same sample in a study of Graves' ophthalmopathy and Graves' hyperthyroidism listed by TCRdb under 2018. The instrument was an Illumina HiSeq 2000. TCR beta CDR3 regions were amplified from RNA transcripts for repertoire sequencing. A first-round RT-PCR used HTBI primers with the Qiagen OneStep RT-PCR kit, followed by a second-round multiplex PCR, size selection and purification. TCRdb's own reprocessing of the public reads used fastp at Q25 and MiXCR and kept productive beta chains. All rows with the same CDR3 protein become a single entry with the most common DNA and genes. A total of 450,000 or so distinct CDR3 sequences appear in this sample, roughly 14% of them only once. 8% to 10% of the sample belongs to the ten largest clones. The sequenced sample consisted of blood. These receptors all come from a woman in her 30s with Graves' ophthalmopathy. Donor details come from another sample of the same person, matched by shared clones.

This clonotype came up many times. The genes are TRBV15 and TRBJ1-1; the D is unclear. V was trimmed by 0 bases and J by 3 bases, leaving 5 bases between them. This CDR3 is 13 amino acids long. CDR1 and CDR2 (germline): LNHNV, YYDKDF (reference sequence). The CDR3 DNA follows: TGTGCCACCAGCAGAGATCATGACACTGAAGCTTTCTTT. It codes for CATSRDHDTEAFF.

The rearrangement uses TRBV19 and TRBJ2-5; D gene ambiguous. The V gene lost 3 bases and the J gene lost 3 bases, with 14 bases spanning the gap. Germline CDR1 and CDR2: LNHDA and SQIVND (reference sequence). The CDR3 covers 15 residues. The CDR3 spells CASSIGLVGKETQYF. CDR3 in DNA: TGTGCCAGTAGTATTGGTTTGGTGGGGAAAGAGACCCAGTACTTC.

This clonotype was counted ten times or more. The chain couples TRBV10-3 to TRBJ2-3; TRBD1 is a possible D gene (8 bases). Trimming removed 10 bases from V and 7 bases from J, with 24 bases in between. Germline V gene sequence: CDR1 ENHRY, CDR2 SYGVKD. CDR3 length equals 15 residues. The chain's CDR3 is CATTPTGGESNTQYF. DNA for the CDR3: TGTGCCACCACACCCACAGGGGGGGAGTCGAATACGCAGTATTTT.

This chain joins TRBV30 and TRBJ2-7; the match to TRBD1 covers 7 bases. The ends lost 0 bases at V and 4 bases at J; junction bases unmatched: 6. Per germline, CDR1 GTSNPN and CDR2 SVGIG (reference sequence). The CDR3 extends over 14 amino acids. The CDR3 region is CAWSVIDRVYEQYF. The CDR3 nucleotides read TGTGCCTGGAGTGTAATCGACAGGGTATACGAGCAGTACTTC.

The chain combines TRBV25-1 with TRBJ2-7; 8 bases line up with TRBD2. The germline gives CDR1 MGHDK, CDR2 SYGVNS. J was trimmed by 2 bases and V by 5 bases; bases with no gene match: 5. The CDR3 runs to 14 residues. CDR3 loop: CASSRAGAPYEQYF. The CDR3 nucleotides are TGTGCCAGCAGTCGAGCGGGGGCCCCCTACGAGCAGTACTTC.

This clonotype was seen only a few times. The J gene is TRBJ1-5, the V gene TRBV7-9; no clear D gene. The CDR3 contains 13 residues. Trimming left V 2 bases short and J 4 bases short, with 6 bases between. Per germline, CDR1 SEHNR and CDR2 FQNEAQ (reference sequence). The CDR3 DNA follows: TGTGCCAGCAGCTTACAAGCAAATCAGCCCCAGCATTTT. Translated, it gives CASSLQANQPQHF.